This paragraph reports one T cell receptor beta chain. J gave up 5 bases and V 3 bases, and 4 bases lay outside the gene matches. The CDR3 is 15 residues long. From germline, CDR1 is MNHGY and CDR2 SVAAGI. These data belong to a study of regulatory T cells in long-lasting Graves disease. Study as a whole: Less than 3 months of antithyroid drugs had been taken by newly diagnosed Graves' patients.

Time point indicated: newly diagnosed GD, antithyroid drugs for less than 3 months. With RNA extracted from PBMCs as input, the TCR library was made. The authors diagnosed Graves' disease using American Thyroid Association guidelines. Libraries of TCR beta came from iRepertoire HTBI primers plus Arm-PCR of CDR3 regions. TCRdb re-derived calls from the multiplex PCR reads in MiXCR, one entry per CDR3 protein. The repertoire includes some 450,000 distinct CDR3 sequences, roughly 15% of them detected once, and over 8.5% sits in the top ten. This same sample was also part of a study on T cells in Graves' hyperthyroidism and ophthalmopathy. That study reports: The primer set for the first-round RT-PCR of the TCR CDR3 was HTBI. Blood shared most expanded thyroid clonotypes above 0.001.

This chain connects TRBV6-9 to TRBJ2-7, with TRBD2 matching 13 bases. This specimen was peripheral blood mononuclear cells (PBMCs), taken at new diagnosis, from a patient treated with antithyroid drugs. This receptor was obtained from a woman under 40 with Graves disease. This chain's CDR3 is CASSYSGTSGNEQYF. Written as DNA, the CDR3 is TGTGCCAGCAGTTACAGCGGGACTAGCGGGAACGAGCAGTACTTC.